Following are 19 T cell receptor beta chains from one sample sequenced in a study of T-cell memory formation after mild COVID-19. Via MiXCR, TCRdb re-called the 5' RACE reads, giving one row per CDR3 protein. In the table there are fewer than 50,000 distinct CDR3 sequences, around 12% of which are singletons. Sequencing input: PBMCs or a T cell subset sorted from them (not recorded which). The receptors shown here come from a man between 18 and 35 years old who had mild COVID-19 (a few samples of this study predate the infection). Cell type and time point are not known.

This clonotype was counted ten times or more. V usage is TRBV5-1 and J usage is TRBJ2-5; 8 bases agree with TRBD1. This CDR3 contains 14 residues. Germline assignment: CDR1 SGHRS and CDR2 YFSETQ. Losses at the gene ends were 6 bases for V and 5 bases for J; bases not matched to a gene: 9. Here the CDR3 DNA reads TGCGCCAGCACAAGACAGGGGAGTGTGGAGACCCAGTACTTC. It specifies CASTRQGSVETQYF.

This clonotype was recorded a few times. The chain is built from TRBV20-1 and TRBJ1-1, with D maybe TRBD1 (5 bases). The germline CDR1 and CDR2 sequences are DFQATT and SNEGSKA (reference sequence). Between the trimmed V and J ends, which lost 1 base and 4 bases, there was a span of 16 bases. The length of the CDR3 is 15 residues. CDR3 amino acids: CSARAPGRRSTEAFF. CDR3 bases: TGCAGTGCTAGAGCGCCAGGGCGGAGGAGCACTGAAGCTTTCTTT.

In its sample, this clonotype was seen a few times. This sequence joins TRBV7-2 and TRBJ1-5, with a tentative D call TRBD1 (6 bases). Germline CDR1 SGHTA, CDR2 FQGNSA. Trimming shortened V by 4 bases and J by 5 bases, and 9 bases separated the two germline ends. This CDR3 contains 13 residues. The CDR3 DNA reads TGTGCCAGCAGCTCGAGGGGGGATCAGCCCCAGCATTTT. This codes for CASSSRGDQPQHF.

This clonotype was recorded a few times. The chain uses TRBV29-1 and TRBJ1-2; no definite D call. The V gene lost 3 bases and the J gene lost 8 bases, with 1 base spanning the gap. The CDR3 sequence is 8 residues long. CDR1 is SQVTM and CDR2 is ANQGSEA in the germline V gene. In DNA, the CDR3 is TGCAGCGTTGAGGGCTACACCTTC. This gives the protein CSVEGYTF.

This clonotype occurred many times. The chain is built from TRBV20-1 and TRBJ2-5; a possible D gene is TRBD1 (6 bases). Germline V lookup: CDR1 DFQATT, CDR2 SNEGSKA (reference sequence). V was trimmed by 5 bases and J by 2 bases, leaving 21 bases between them. The CDR3 has 16 amino acids. This CDR3 reads CSALPARGHRQETQYF. Written as DNA, the CDR3 is TGCAGTGCTCTACCAGCCAGGGGCCACAGACAAGAGACCCAGTACTTC.

This clonotype occurred a few times. The CDR3 coding sequence is TGTGCCAGCTCATCGGCGGGGAAGCAGCCCCAGCATTTT. Its translation is CASSSAGKQPQHF. The chain uses TRBV18 and TRBJ1-5, with D unclear. There are 13 residues in the CDR3. Germline V gives CDR1 KGHSH, CDR2 LQKENI. Deletions cut 5 bases from V and 7 bases from J, with 12 bases between.

The V call is TRBV5-1, the J call TRBJ2-6, with 7 positions matching TRBD1. The CDR3 extends over 18 amino acids. V lost 4 bases and J lost 0; bases outside the gene matches: 10. CDR1 is SGHRS and CDR2 is YFSETQ in the germline V gene. In DNA form, the CDR3 reads TGCGCCAGCAGCCCGGACAGGCAGTCCTTCTCTGGGGCCAACGTCCTGACTTTC. Protein: CASSPDRQSFSGANVLTF. Using reference TRBV5-1 and TRBJ2-6 for the parts outside the CDR3, the full variable domain is KAGVTQTPRYLIKTRGQQVTLSCSPISGHRSVSWYQQTPGQGLQFLFEYFSETQRNKGNFPGRFSGRQFSNSRSEMNVSTLELGDSALYLCASSPDRQSFSGANVLTFGAGSRLTVL.

This chain connects TRBV20-1 to TRBJ2-1; 11 bases are shared with TRBD2. The CDR3 totals 17 residues. Germline CDR1 reads DFQATT; CDR2 reads SNEGSKA (reference sequence). V gave up 3 bases and J gave up 4 bases; unmatched junction bases: 11. CDR3 sequence reads: CSASGTSGWARYNEQFF. The CDR3, as DNA: TGCAGTGCTAGTGGGACTAGCGGATGGGCTAGGTACAATGAGCAGTTCTTC.

In its sample, this clonotype was seen a few times. The CDR3, as DNA: TGTGCCAGCAGTAAAGGACTAGCGGCGAACACCGGGGAGCTGTTTTTT. Its translation is CASSKGLAANTGELFF. This rearrangement joins TRBV6-6 to TRBJ2-2, with 10 bases identical to TRBD2. CDR3 length: 16 residues. V gave up 5 bases and J gave up 0 bases; unmatched junction bases: 3. Germline lookup yields CDR1 MNHNY and CDR2 SVGAGI (reference sequence).

This clonotype was detected many times. This CDR3 is CASSYRGTTGNEQFF. The CDR3 DNA is TGTGCCAGCAGTTACCGGGGGACCACGGGGAATGAGCAGTTCTTC. V is TRBV6-5 and J is TRBJ2-1; TRBD2 is a possible D gene (6 bases). CDR1 is MNHEY, CDR2 SVGAGI, per germline. The CDR3 loop spans 15 amino acids. Trimming left V 2 bases short and J 7 bases short, with 15 bases between.

This clonotype has just a few counts. The chain combines TRBV15 with TRBJ2-2; TRBD1 or TRBD2 may be the D gene (5 bases each). Between the trimmed V and J ends, which lost 1 base and 3 bases, there was a span of 9 bases. Per the germline V gene, CDR1 is LNHNV and CDR2 is YYDKDF (reference sequence). The length of the CDR3 is 15 residues. CDR3 sequence: CATSRGDGDTGELFF. CDR3 in DNA: TGTGCCACCAGCAGAGGGGACGGAGACACCGGGGAGCTGTTTTTT.

This clonotype was seen a handful of times. V and J are TRBV20-1 and TRBJ2-1, with 7 bases aligning to TRBD2. This CDR3 has 14 amino acids. Per the germline V gene, CDR1 is DFQATT and CDR2 is SNEGSKA (reference sequence). V lost 5 bases, J lost 7 bases, and 11 bases stayed unmatched. In DNA form, the CDR3 reads TGCAGTGCTCAAGCGGGGACTCTAAGGAATGAGCAGTTCTTC. Protein product: CSAQAGTLRNEQFF.

The genes are TRBV5-1 and TRBJ1-1, with a possible D match to TRBD1 (6 bases). V was trimmed by 2 bases and J by 0 bases, leaving 8 bases between them. The germline CDR1 and CDR2 sequences are SGHRS and YFSETQ. The CDR3 is made up of 14 amino acids. CDR3 bases: TGCGCCAGCAGCTTAAGGGGGATGAACACTGAAGCTTTCTTT. It is translated as CASSLRGMNTEAFF.

This clonotype was recorded at least ten times. This rearrangement joins TRBV7-3 to TRBJ2-3, with D possibly being TRBD2 (7 bases). The CDR3 sequence is 16 residues long. Trimming removed 5 bases at V and 2 bases at J, with 17 bases between. Germline V gives CDR1 SGHTA, CDR2 FQGTGA. The CDR3 loop is CASSTGGRGITDTQYF. The CDR3, as DNA: TGTGCCAGCAGCACTGGGGGGCGGGGGATCACAGATACGCAGTATTTT.

This clonotype was recorded many times. V usage is TRBV7-3 and J usage is TRBJ2-1; 9 positions agree with TRBD1. The CDR3 covers 14 residues. V lost 6 bases and J lost 5; bases outside the gene matches: 5. Per the germline V gene, CDR1 is SGHTA and CDR2 is FQGTGA. CDR3 sequence: CASRTGTGNNEQFF. CDR3 sequence (DNA): TGTGCCAGCAGAACCGGGACAGGGAACAATGAGCAGTTCTTC. Variable domain in full (rest from reference TRBV7-3 and TRBJ2-1): GAGVSQTPSNKVTEKGKYVELRCDPISGHTALYWYRQSLGQGPEFLIYFQGTGAADDSGLPNDRFFAVRPEGSVSTLKIQRTERGDSAVYLCASRTGTGNNEQFFGPGTRLTVL.

The chain recombines TRBV2 with TRBJ1-1, with a possible D match to TRBD1 (5 bases). Trimming left V 7 bases short and J 1 base short, with 13 bases between. Germline CDR1 is SNHLY and CDR2 is FYNNEI. The CDR3 has 14 residues. The CDR3 protein is CASITGTKNTEAFF. CDR3 nucleotides: TGTGCCAGCATCACCGGGACCAAGAACACTGAAGCTTTCTTT.

In this sample, this clonotype turned up many times. V and J are TRBV4-3 and TRBJ2-6; D unresolved. CDR3 length equals 16 residues. Germline V CDR1 and CDR2: LGHNA, YSLEER. V was cut by 0 bases and J by 4 bases, with 10 bases left in between. CDR3 amino acids: CASSQDAGTGANVLTF. As DNA, the CDR3 is TGCGCCAGCAGCCAAGATGCCGGTACCGGGGCCAACGTCCTGACTTTC.

Only a few counts were recorded for this clonotype. The genes are TRBV7-2 and TRBJ1-5, with TRBD1 identical over 8 bases. The CDR3 is made up of 16 amino acids. Germline trimming cut 4 bases from V and 0 bases from J; bases unmatched to any gene: 5. The V gene's germline CDR1 is SGHTA and CDR2 FQGNSA. The CDR3 region has the DNA TGTGCCAGCAGCTGGCACAGGGGGAGTAGCAATCAGCCCCAGCATTTT. This translates into CASSWHRGSSNQPQHF.

The chain combines TRBV14 with TRBJ1-2; the match to TRBD1 covers 8 bases. V shed 1 base, J shed 2 bases, and the junction held 9 bases outside the gene matches. Germline V gene data show CDR1 as SGHDN and CDR2 as FVKESK. This CDR3 contains 17 residues. The CDR3 bases are TGTGCCAGCAGCCAAGGCCTAGGCAGGGGGCCCAACTATGGCTACACCTTC. This gives the protein CASSQGLGRGPNYGYTF.